The 24 T cell receptor beta chains presented below share a single source sample, sequenced in a study of blood T cell repertoires in COVID-19. Here immunoSEQ multiplex PCR was the method, and the copy in TCRdb shows in-frame clones only, minus some. The repertoire has over 60,000 clones, 65% to 90% of them found once; the top ten carry around 9.9%. Sample: peripheral blood. The source is a man in his 70s with active or convalescent COVID-19.

V usage is TRBV15 and J usage is TRBJ1-4, with D perhaps TRBD1 (5 bases). Trimming took off 10 bases at V and 4 bases at J, with 13 bases between the two ends. The CDR3 covers 13 residues. CDR1 LNHNV and CDR2 YYDKDF come from the germline V gene (reference sequence). The CDR3 protein is CAIHDSLNEKLFF. The CDR3 DNA reads as TGTGCCATTCACGACAGTCTTAATGAAAAACTGTTTTTT.

V gene TRBV7-8 combines with J gene TRBJ1-5, with 9 bases identical to TRBD1. The V gene's germline CDR1 is SGHVS and CDR2 FQNEAQ. The length of the CDR3 is 16 residues. The V segment lost 4 bases and the J segment 0 bases; nucleotides outside the gene matches: 4. CDR3 coding DNA: TGTGCCAGCAGCTCGCGACAGGGGGGTAGCAATCAGCCCCAGCATTTT. Residues: CASSSRQGGSNQPQHF.

This rearrangement joins TRBV7-2 to TRBJ2-5, with D tentatively TRBD2 (5 bases). The CDR3 totals 15 residues. Looked up from germline, CDR1 is SGHTA and CDR2 is FQGNSA. V was trimmed by 1 base and J by 1 base, leaving 10 bases between them. The DNA for the CDR3 is TGTGCCAGCAGCTTAGTACGAGGGATCCAAGAGACCCAGTACTTC. This translates into CASSLVRGIQETQYF.

The chain couples TRBV18 to TRBJ2-7; D perhaps matches TRBD1 (5 bases). Trimming stripped 1 base from V and 0 bases from J, with 19 bases between. The CDR3 is 18 amino acids. Germline V gives CDR1 KGHSH, CDR2 LQKENI. The CDR3 reads CASSPLLSRADSSYEQYF. CDR3 sequence (DNA): TGTGCCAGCTCACCACTCTTGAGCAGGGCTGATAGCTCCTACGAGCAGTACTTC.

The V call is TRBV2, the J call TRBJ2-5; perhaps TRBD2 as D (5 bases). This CDR3 region has 16 residues. In germline, CDR1 is SNHLY, CDR2 FYNNEI. V was shortened by 4 bases and J by 2 bases, with 17 bases between the two germline ends. The CDR3 reads CASSGTLRTPQETQYF. CDR3 nucleotides: TGTGCCAGCAGTGGTACCCTCCGGACTCCGCAAGAGACCCAGTACTTC.

The chain joins TRBV9 to TRBJ2-1; the match to TRBD1 covers 9 bases. V gave up 0 bases and J gave up 6 bases; unmatched junction bases: 7. This CDR3 is 16 amino acids long. Germline assignment: CDR1 SGDLS and CDR2 YYNGEE. The chain's CDR3 is CASSVGRGDRANEQFF. CDR3 coding DNA: TGTGCCAGCAGCGTAGGGAGGGGGGACAGGGCCAATGAGCAGTTCTTC.

The genes are TRBV5-8 and TRBJ2-1, with 11 bases fitting TRBD1. Per germline, CDR1 SGHTS and CDR2 YDEGEE. The length of the CDR3 is 14 residues. Losses at the gene ends were 3 bases for V and 7 bases for J; bases not matched to a gene: 3. CDR3 protein: CASSSGQGVNEQFF. In DNA form, the CDR3 reads TGTGCCAGCAGCTCGGGACAGGGGGTGAATGAGCAGTTCTTC.

V gene TRBV7-9 combines with J gene TRBJ1-5; unclear D gene. This CDR3 comprises 13 residues. Germline assignment: CDR1 SEHNR and CDR2 FQNEAQ (reference sequence). Deletions cut 1 base from V and 7 bases from J, with 8 bases between. The CDR3 sequence is CASSLGRGQPQHF. For the CDR3, the DNA is TGTGCCAGCAGCTTAGGGCGAGGACAGCCCCAGCATTTT.

The chain couples TRBV24-1 to TRBJ1-5; D not certain. The CDR3 is 13 amino acids. Trimming left V 4 bases short and J 5 bases short, with 8 bases between. The germline V gene encodes CDR1 KGHDR and CDR2 SFDVKD. In nucleotides, the CDR3 is TGTGCCACCAGTGAGGCGGAGTATCAGCCCCAGCATTTT. Protein sequence: CATSEAEYQPQHF.

The rearrangement links TRBV2 to TRBJ2-7, with a tentative D call TRBD1 (5 bases). CDR1 SNHLY and CDR2 FYNNEI come from the germline V gene. Trimming pared 4 bases from V and 7 bases from J, leaving 14 bases between. The CDR3 length is 13 residues. Here the CDR3 DNA reads TGTGCCAGCAGTGGGACATTCTGGGGAGAGCAGTACTTC. Amino acid sequence: CASSGTFWGEQYF.

The J gene is TRBJ2-7, the V gene TRBV5-6, with 9 bases matching TRBD1. The CDR3 is 14 amino acids. J was trimmed by 6 bases and V by 2 bases; bases with no gene match: 6. Germline CDR1 is SGHDT and CDR2 is YYEEEE. The CDR3 DNA sequence: TGTGCCAGCAGCTTTTTAGGGACAGGGACCGAGCAGTACTTC. Residues: CASSFLGTGTEQYF. Together with reference TRBV5-6 and TRBJ2-7, the CDR3 gives the full variable domain: DAGVTQSPTHLIKTRGQQVTLRCSPKSGHDTVSWYQQALGQGPQFIFQYYEEEERQRGNFPDRFSGHQFPNYSSELNVNALLLGDSALYLCASSFLGTGTEQYFGPGTRLTVT.

This clone occurred once. The chain uses TRBV7-8 and TRBJ2-5; perhaps TRBD2 as D (6 bases). Between the trimmed V and J ends, which lost 7 bases and 5 bases, there was a span of 14 bases. The germline V gene encodes CDR1 SGHVS and CDR2 FQNEAQ. The CDR3 is 13 amino acids. The DNA of the CDR3 is TGTGCCAGCACCTCTAGCGTCGCGGAGACCCAGTACTTC. This translates into CASTSSVAETQYF.

This chain connects TRBV6-5 to TRBJ2-7, with 7 nucleotides matching TRBD1. J lost 0 bases, V lost 8 bases, and 7 bases had no gene match. CDR3 size: 14 residues. Germline V gene data show CDR1 as MNHEY and CDR2 as SVGAGI. In nucleotides, the CDR3 is TGTGCCAGCGACCGGGGACAGAACTCCTACGAGCAGTACTTC. It specifies CASDRGQNSYEQYF.

This sequence joins TRBV30 and TRBJ2-7, with 9 bases lining up with TRBD1. The CDR3 has 13 amino acids. Germline-derived CDR1 and CDR2 are GTSNPN and SVGIG (reference sequence). The V and J ends lost 1 base and 8 bases, in that order; junction bases with no gene match: 6. The CDR3 loop is CAWSGGQGVQQYF. The CDR3 DNA is TGTGCCTGGAGTGGGGGACAGGGAGTGCAGCAGTACTTC. Using reference TRBV30 and TRBJ2-7 for the parts outside the CDR3, the full variable domain is SQTIHQWPATLVQPVGSPLSLECTVEGTSNPNLYWYRQAAGRGLQLLFYSVGIGQISSEVPQNLSASRPQDRQFILSSKKLLLSDSGFYLCAWSGGQGVQQYFGPGTRLTVT.

The rearrangement joins TRBV7-2 to TRBJ2-7, with D perhaps TRBD2 (5 bases). V was pared by 5 bases and J by 0 bases, with 14 bases between. The CDR3 consists of 15 residues. Germline CDR1 reads SGHTA; CDR2 reads FQGNSA. CDR3 loop: CASSTQAASSYEQYF. The CDR3 nucleotides are TGTGCCAGCAGCACCCAAGCGGCGAGCTCCTACGAGCAGTACTTC.

The chain carries TRBV5-1 and TRBJ2-7; 7 bases fit TRBD2. The V gene's germline CDR1 is SGHRS and CDR2 YFSETQ. The CDR3 covers 15 residues. J was trimmed by 6 bases and V by 4 bases; bases with no gene match: 13. The CDR3 loop reads CASSLRGVLSGEQYF. CDR3 nucleotides: TGCGCCAGCAGCCTTCGGGGGGTTCTTTCGGGCGAGCAGTACTTC. Drawing the rest from reference TRBV5-1 and TRBJ2-7, the complete variable domain is KAGVTQTPRYLIKTRGQQVTLSCSPISGHRSVSWYQQTPGQGLQFLFEYFSETQRNKGNFPGRFSGRQFSNSRSEMNVSTLELGDSALYLCASSLRGVLSGEQYFGPGTRLTVT.

J is TRBJ2-3 and V is TRBV4-1, with 8 bases aligning to TRBD1. Germline CDR1 MGHRA, CDR2 YSYEKL. The trim removed 1 base at V and 3 bases at J, leaving 9 bases unmatched. This CDR3 contains 17 residues. The DNA for the CDR3 is TGCGCCAGCAGCCAAGGCCCGACAGGGGTCGTGACAGATACGCAGTATTTT. Translating gives CASSQGPTGVVTDTQYF.

This clone was seen a few times. The gene calls are TRBV4-3 and TRBJ1-2; 7 nucleotides line up with TRBD1. Germline V gene sequence: CDR1 LGHNA, CDR2 YSLEER. The CDR3 has 14 residues. The junction had 7 bases not matched to a gene; V was cut back by 4 bases and J by 5 bases. CDR3 DNA: TGCGCCAGCAGCCCCCCGACAGGGTCTTATGGCTACACCTTC. It specifies CASSPPTGSYGYTF.

CDR3 DNA: TGTGCCTGGGAGGGGGGGCCCCCTGGATATGGCTACACCTTC. Its protein product is CAWEGGPPGYGYTF. The V gene is TRBV30, the J gene TRBJ1-2; possible D gene TRBD1, 6 bases. V shed 5 bases and J shed 5 bases, with 18 bases lying between them. CDR3 length equals 14 residues. The germline V gene encodes CDR1 GTSNPN and CDR2 SVGIG (reference sequence).

The V and J genes are TRBV11-3 and TRBJ2-1; 8 positions agree with TRBD1. CDR3 length: 16 residues. In germline, CDR1 is SGHNT, CDR2 YENEEA. The V and J ends lost 1 base and 5 bases, in that order; junction bases with no gene match: 7. The CDR3 loop is CASSLAGTGFDNEQFF. In DNA, the CDR3 is TGTGCCAGCAGCTTAGCCGGGACAGGTTTTGACAATGAGCAGTTCTTC.

V usage is TRBV7-3 and J usage is TRBJ1-2; D is unresolved. The CDR3 runs 12 residues. Germline lookup yields CDR1 SGHTA and CDR2 FQGTGA. Trimming left V 4 bases short and J 13 bases short, with 16 bases between. CDR3 sequence reads: CASSSRGGLVTF. The CDR3, as DNA: TGTGCCAGCAGCTCCCGTGGAGGGCTGGTCACCTTC.

The sample holds one count of this clone. This chain uses TRBV3-1 (or the pseudogene TRBV3-2) with TRBJ2-7, with D possibly being TRBD2 (5 bases). V was pared by 6 bases and J by 5 bases, with 17 bases between. Germline CDR1 LGHDT, CDR2 YNNKEL (reference sequence). The CDR3 sequence is 14 residues long. The CDR3 DNA reads TGTGCCAGCAGACCAACTAGGGATTCTCACGAGCAGTACTTC. This gives the protein CASRPTRDSHEQYF.

The rearrangement uses TRBV14 and TRBJ2-3, with 10 nucleotides matching TRBD1. The trim removed 2 bases at V and 4 bases at J, leaving 9 bases unmatched. The germline gives CDR1 SGHDN, CDR2 FVKESK. The CDR3 extends over 17 amino acids. The CDR3 sequence: CASSQYSGTGVPDTQYF. The CDR3 DNA reads as TGTGCCAGCAGCCAATATTCCGGGACAGGGGTTCCAGATACGCAGTATTTT.

The chain couples TRBV11-3 to TRBJ2-1, with 10 bases identical to TRBD2. The germline CDR1 and CDR2 sequences are SGHNT and YENEEA. Trimming cost V 1 base and J 7 bases; bases outside gene matches: 10. The CDR3 consists of 17 residues. The CDR3 DNA reads TGTGCCAGCAGCTTAGGCAGCGGGAGGGGGGGACATAATGAGCAGTTCTTC. Amino acids: CASSLGSGRGGHNEQFF.